The 8 T cell receptor beta chains below all came from one sample that was sequenced in a study of a mutant IDH1 vaccine in newly diagnosed glioma. Time point meaning: week 47, end of study. The investigators gave 300 ug of mutant IDH1 20-mer peptide in each vaccine dose, together with topical imiquimod. These TCRs are of unknown antigen specificity. The table came from immunoSEQ multiplex PCR; TCRdb's copy has only in-frame clones and leaves some out. The sample lists about 84,000 clones; approximately 78% were seen once. Sequences were derived from PBMCs, sampled from a glioma patient whose treatment included an IDH1 peptide vaccine. The source of these receptors is a man aged 35-49 years with glioma.

A few counts support this clone. Within the sample, other DNA sequences also encode this same CDR3. CDR3 loop: CASSPDRSSYNEQFF. The DNA of the CDR3 is TGTGCCAGTAGCCCCGACAGGAGCTCCTACAATGAGCAGTTCTTC. The genes are TRBV19 and TRBJ2-1; D is possibly TRBD1 (6 bases). The V gene lost 6 bases and the J gene lost 0 bases, with 12 bases spanning the gap. Germline lookup yields CDR1 LNHDA and CDR2 SQIVND (reference sequence). The CDR3 has 15 amino acids.

V usage is TRBV27 and J usage is TRBJ2-1, with TRBD2 matching over 11 bases. Trimming cost V 5 bases and J 2 bases; bases outside gene matches: 5. The CDR3 runs 16 residues. CDR1 is MNHEY, CDR2 SMNVEV, per germline (reference sequence). DNA of the CDR3: TGTGCCAGCAGTCCGTTAGCGGGAGGGCCCTACAATGAGCAGTTCTTC. Its translation is CASSPLAGGPYNEQFF.

The rearrangement uses TRBV5-5 and TRBJ1-5, with D possibly matching TRBD1 (6 bases). The CDR3 loop spans 15 amino acids. Trimming removed 3 bases at V and 4 bases at J, with 14 bases between. Germline assignment: CDR1 SGHKS and CDR2 YYEKEE (reference sequence). CDR3 DNA sequence: TGTGCCAGCAGCTCCGAGGGGGGGTTTAATCAGCCCCAGCATTTT. It is translated as CASSSEGGFNQPQHF.

The chain couples TRBV4-3 to TRBJ1-2, with a possible D match to TRBD1 (5 bases). The CDR3 is 13 amino acids. The V end was cut by 3 bases, the J end by 6 bases, with 11 bases between. The germline CDR1 and CDR2 sequences are LGHNA and YSLEER. CDR3 nucleotides: TGCGCCAGCAGCCAGTCCCGGGGGAATGGCTACACCTTC. It yields the protein CASSQSRGNGYTF.

The chain employs TRBV18 and TRBJ2-3; TRBD2 agrees at 9 bases. Germline CDR1 and CDR2: KGHSH and LQKENI. CDR3 length: 16 amino acids. V lost 2 bases, J lost 2 bases, and 5 bases stayed unmatched. The CDR3, as DNA: TGTGCCAGCTCACCAATAGCGGGGGACCTCACAGATACGCAGTATTTT. Its translation is CASSPIAGDLTDTQYF.

This clone was recorded once. This sequence joins TRBV5-6 and TRBJ2-7, with a weak D call TRBD2 (7 bases). There are 16 residues in the CDR3. The ends were cut back, 3 bases at V and 3 bases at J, with 19 bases in the middle. Per the germline V gene, CDR1 is SGHDT and CDR2 is YYEEEE. This CDR3 reads CASSYRGGVQGYEQYF. CDR3 bases: TGTGCCAGCAGCTACAGAGGGGGGGTTCAGGGCTACGAGCAGTACTTC.

CDR3 in amino acids: CASSSMRDRPTGELFF. The CDR3 nucleotides are TGTGCCAGCAGTTCAATGAGGGACAGGCCCACCGGGGAGCTGTTTTTT. The rearrangement uses TRBV28 and TRBJ2-2; 8 positions match TRBD1. CDR3 length: 16 residues. In germline, CDR1 is MDHEN, CDR2 SYDVKM. The ends lost 4 bases at V and 4 bases at J; junction bases unmatched: 8.

This clone has just a few counts. J is TRBJ1-2 and V is TRBV7-2; 8 bases align to TRBD1. The CDR3 contains 14 residues. Germline loops: CDR1 SGHTA, CDR2 FQGNSA. Trimming removed 8 bases from V and 4 bases from J; junction bases left unmatched: 9. The CDR3 DNA reads TGTGCCAGCGCCCTGGCCGGGACAGGCTATGGCTACACCTTC. Amino acid sequence: CASALAGTGYGYTF. The full variable domain, in which reference TRBV7-2 and TRBJ1-2 provide the parts outside the CDR3, is GAGVSQSPSNKVTEKGKDVELRCDPISGHTALYWYRQSLGQGLEFLIYFQGNSAPDKSGLPSDRFSAERTGGSVSTLTIQRTQQEDSAVYLCASALAGTGYGYTFGSGTRLTVV.